The present T cell receptor (beta chain) was sequenced within a study of Ad26.COV2.S vaccination and SARS-CoV-2 variants. Repertoires were generated with immunoSEQ multiplex PCR, while TCRdb's copy carries only in-frame clones and drops some. The sample lists 350,000 to 550,000 clones; 80% to 90% were seen once. Indicated treatment: around 19 received Ad26.COV2.S at low or high dose, single or two shots; about 5 received placebo; per-sample allocation not given. Sampling took place 63 days after the first vaccine or placebo injection. CDR3 length: 15 amino acids. The ends lost 6 bases at V and 8 bases at J; junction bases unmatched: 7. Germline-derived CDR1 and CDR2 are LNHDA and SQIVND (reference sequence).

This material consisted of peripheral blood, taken in a trial of Ad26.COV2.S vaccine versus placebo. The sequence was obtained from a person aged 18 to 65 who received the Ad26.COV2.S COVID-19 vaccine or a placebo. The V call is TRBV19, the J call TRBJ1-6; 10 bases map to TRBD1. The CDR3 protein is CASSETGGYDSPLHF. In DNA form, the CDR3 reads TGTGCCAGTAGCGAGACAGGGGGCTACGATTCACCCCTCCACTTT. Variable domain in full (rest from reference TRBV19 and TRBJ1-6): DGGITQSPKYLFRKEGQNVTLSCEQNLNHDAMYWYRQDPGQGLRLIYYSQIVNDFQKGDIAEGYSVSREKKESFPLTVTSAQKNPTAFYLCASSETGGYDSPLHFGNGTRLTVT.